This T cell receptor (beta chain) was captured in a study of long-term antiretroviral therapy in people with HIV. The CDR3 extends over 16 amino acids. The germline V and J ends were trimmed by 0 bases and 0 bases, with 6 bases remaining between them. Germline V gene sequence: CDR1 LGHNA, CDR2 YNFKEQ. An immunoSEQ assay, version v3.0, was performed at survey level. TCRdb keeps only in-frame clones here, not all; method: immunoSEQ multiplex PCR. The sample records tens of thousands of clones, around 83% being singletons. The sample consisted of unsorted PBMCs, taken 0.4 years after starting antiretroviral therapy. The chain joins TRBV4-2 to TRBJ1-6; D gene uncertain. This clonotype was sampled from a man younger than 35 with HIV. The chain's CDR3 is CASSQEAGSYNSPLHF. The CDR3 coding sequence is TGTGCCAGCAGCCAAGAAGCGGGCTCCTATAATTCACCCCTCCACTTT.